This T cell receptor (beta chain) was observed in a study of cytomegalovirus exposure and HLA in healthy donors. General study findings and limits: In a later analysis, HLA-associated TCR beta chains were more clonally expanded than equally common others. Cytomegalovirus status was reportedly diagnosed by the classifier with high specificity and sensitivity.

Despite likely unrecorded immune exposures, the donors were nominally healthy at the time of sampling. To note about this clone: Its specificity is not known.

PCR employed 60 Vbeta and 13 Jbeta primers. Sequenced by immunoSEQ multiplex PCR; TCRdb stores in-frame clones only, minus some. The data hold some 150,000 clones, with 80% to 90% observed a single time. Trimming removed 4 bases at V and 8 bases at J, with 11 bases between. CDR3 size: 12 residues. Germline CDR1 MDHEN, CDR2 SYDVKM. The receptor was derived from a woman aged 40 to 50 in good health and CMV-seropositive. The specimen sequenced was PBMCs. The chain employs TRBV28 and TRBJ1-2; TRBD1 might be the D (5 bases). The CDR3 loop reads CASSYAGGGYTF. In DNA, the CDR3 is TGTGCCAGCAGTTATGCGGGGGGAGGCTACACCTTC.